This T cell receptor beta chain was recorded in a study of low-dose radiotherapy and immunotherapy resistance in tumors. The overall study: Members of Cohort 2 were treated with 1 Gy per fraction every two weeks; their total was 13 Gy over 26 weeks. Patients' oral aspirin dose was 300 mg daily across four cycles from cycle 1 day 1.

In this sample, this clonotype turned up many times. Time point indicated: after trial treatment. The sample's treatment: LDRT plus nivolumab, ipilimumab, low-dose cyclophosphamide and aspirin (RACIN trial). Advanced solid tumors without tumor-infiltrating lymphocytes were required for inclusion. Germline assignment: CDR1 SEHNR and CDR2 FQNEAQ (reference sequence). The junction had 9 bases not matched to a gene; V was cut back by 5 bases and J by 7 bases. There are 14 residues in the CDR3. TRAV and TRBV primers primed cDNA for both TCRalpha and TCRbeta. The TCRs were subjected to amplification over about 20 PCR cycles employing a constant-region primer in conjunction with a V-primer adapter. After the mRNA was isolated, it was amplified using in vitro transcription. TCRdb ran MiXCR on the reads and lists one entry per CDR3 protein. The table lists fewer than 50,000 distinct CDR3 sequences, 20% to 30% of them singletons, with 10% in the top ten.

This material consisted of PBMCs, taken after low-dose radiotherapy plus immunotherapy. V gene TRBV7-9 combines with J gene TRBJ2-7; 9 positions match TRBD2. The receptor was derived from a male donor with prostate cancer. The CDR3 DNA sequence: TGTGCCAGCAGCCCGGCAATAGCGGGGGCTGAGCAGTACTTC. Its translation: CASSPAIAGAEQYF.